Listed here are 9 T cell receptor beta chains from one sample, sequenced in a study of blood T cells in healthy people across ages. The second PCR ran about 6 to 12 cycles with a sample-barcoded 5' primer and J-beta primers. TCRdb re-called the 5' RACE reads through MiXCR, storing one row per CDR3 protein. The table has hundreds of thousands of distinct CDR3 sequences, roughly 53% seen once; the top ten hold roughly 34%. Sample: blood. The receptors shown here come from a man aged 55 to 69 in good health.

This clonotype was detected a few times. The chain has TRBV20-1 and TRBJ2-4; D might be TRBD2 (5 bases). CDR1 is DFQATT and CDR2 is SNEGSKA in the germline V gene (reference sequence). The germline V and J ends were trimmed by 0 bases and 13 bases, with 22 bases remaining between them. The length of the CDR3 is 15 residues. CDR3 protein: CSARDWTVGERKQYF. Written as DNA, the CDR3 is TGCAGTGCTAGAGACTGGACGGTCGGGGAGAGGAAGCAGTACTTC.

The chain links TRBV15 to TRBJ2-3, with a weak D call TRBD1 (5 bases). This CDR3 region has 15 residues. The germline V gene has CDR1 LNHNV and CDR2 YYDKDF (reference sequence). Trimming stripped 0 bases from V and 4 bases from J, with 11 bases between. Written as DNA, the CDR3 is TGTGCCACCAGCAGAGATCCCAGGGAATCAGATACGCAGTATTTT. As protein: CATSRDPRESDTQYF.

This chain joins TRBV6-2 or TRBV6-3 and TRBJ2-7; 7 bases are shared with TRBD1. The better agreement between TRBJ2-5 and the DNA end casts doubt on the J call. Germline loops: CDR1 MNHEY, CDR2 SVGEGT. The CDR3 extends over 20 amino acids. CDR3 DNA sequence: TGTGCCAGCAGTTTCCAGATCTATGGCTATCAGACAGGGAAAGAAGAGACCCAGTACTTC. It translates to CASSFQIYGYQTGKEETQYF.

The V and J genes are TRBV9 and TRBJ2-7; 8 bases line up with TRBD2. The CDR3 extends over 13 amino acids. Germline lookup yields CDR1 SGDLS and CDR2 YYNGEE. V was pared by 7 bases and J by 7 bases, with 10 bases of the junction left unmatched. The DNA of the CDR3 is TGTGCCAGCGGGACTAGGCGCTCGGGTGAGCAGTACTTC. It translates to CASGTRRSGEQYF.

The chain carries TRBV11-2 and TRBJ2-3, with TRBD2 matching over 8 bases. Germline V lookup: CDR1 SGHAT, CDR2 FQNNGV. Trimming at V came to 8 bases and at J to 0 bases, leaving 7 bases not matched to a gene. The CDR3 is 15 amino acids. CDR3 protein: CASLAGGSSTDTQYF. The CDR3 region has the DNA TGTGCCAGCTTGGCGGGGGGTTCTAGCACAGATACGCAGTATTTT.

This clonotype has a single count. A much more abundant neighbour one base away suggests this may be a read error. V and J are TRBV29-1 and TRBJ2-7, with 11 bases identical to TRBD1. Germline CDR1 and CDR2: SQVTM and ANQGSEA. V was pared by 4 bases and J by 2 bases, with 7 bases of the junction left unmatched. The CDR3 runs 15 residues. Here the CDR3 reads CSVALGGQGAYEQYF. In DNA form, the CDR3 reads TGCAGCGTTGCGCTTGGGGGACAGGGGGCCTACGAGCAGTACTTC.

The chain combines TRBV6-5 with TRBJ2-4; D is perhaps TRBD2 (6 bases). V lost 7 bases and J lost 13, with 23 bases in between. This CDR3 has 14 amino acids. CDR1 MNHEY and CDR2 SVGAGI come from the germline V gene. CDR3 protein: CASIPRKDGREQYF. The CDR3 DNA follows: TGTGCCAGCATACCCAGGAAGGACGGTCGGGAGCAGTACTTC.

The chain combines TRBV5-1 with TRBJ2-3, with a possible D match to TRBD1 (6 bases). Germline loops: CDR1 SGHRS, CDR2 YFSETQ. V dropped 4 bases and J dropped 2 bases, with 11 bases sitting between them. The CDR3 length is 14 residues. CDR3 sequence reads: CASSRWDNTDTQYF. The CDR3 DNA follows: TGCGCCAGCAGCCGGTGGGACAACACAGATACGCAGTATTTT.

The sample holds a few counts of this clonotype. This rearrangement joins TRBV7-2 to TRBJ2-3, with 8 bases aligning to TRBD2. Germline values: CDR1 SGHTA, CDR2 FQGNSA. The CDR3 totals 15 residues. Trimming took 2 bases from V and 2 from J; bases not matched to a gene: 3. The DNA for the CDR3 is TGTGCCAGCAGCTTACAGCGGGGGATCACAGATACGCAGTATTTT. Its protein product is CASSLQRGITDTQYF.